This TCR beta chain is from a study of identical twins. Study results and limitations: Where beta out-of-frame sequences were concerned, excess twin sharing was weaker. When twins shared out-of-frame alpha sequences, those sequences had excess low generation probability. A lower insertion count was a feature of abundant cord blood beta clonotypes, with no such feature in memory repertoires.

Trimming removed 3 bases from V and 5 bases from J, with 8 bases in between. The CDR3 is 13 amino acids. From germline, CDR1 is KGHSH and CDR2 LQKENI. TCRdb redid the calling of the 5' RACE reads with MiXCR, one entry per CDR3 protein. Of 500,000 to 650,000 distinct CDR3 sequences listed, roughly 6.6% were seen once; the top ten hold approximately 1.5%. Concerning this clonotype: As yet, its antigen is unknown.

These records were also assigned to another study, of yellow fever vaccine responses in identical twins.

Sample: PBMCs. The sequence was obtained from a woman in her late teens or twenties in good health. The chain links TRBV18 to TRBJ2-4, with a possible D match to TRBD1 (6 bases). The CDR3 DNA follows: TGTGCCAGCTCACCCAGGGGAGAAAACATTCAGTACTTC. Its protein is CASSPRGENIQYF.